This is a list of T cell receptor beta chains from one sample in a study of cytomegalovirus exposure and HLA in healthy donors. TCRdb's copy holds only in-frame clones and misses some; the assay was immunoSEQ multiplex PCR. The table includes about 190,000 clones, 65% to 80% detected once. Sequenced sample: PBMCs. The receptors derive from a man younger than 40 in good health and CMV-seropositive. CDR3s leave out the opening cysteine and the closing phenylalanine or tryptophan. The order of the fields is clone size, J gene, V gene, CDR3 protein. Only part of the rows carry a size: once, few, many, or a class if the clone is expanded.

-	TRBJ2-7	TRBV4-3	ASSHDRGSYEQY
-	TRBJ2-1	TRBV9	ASSAPSGSEQF
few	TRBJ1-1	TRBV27	ASHTGGTEAF
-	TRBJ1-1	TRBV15	ATSRDLGVNTEAF
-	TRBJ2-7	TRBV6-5	ASSSGRGYEQY
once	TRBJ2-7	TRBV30	AWSARGGGSYEQY
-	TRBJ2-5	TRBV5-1	ASSIAGTEETQY
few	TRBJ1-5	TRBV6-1	ASSDLGSGQPQH
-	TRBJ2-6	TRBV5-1	ASSPRGEGSGANVLT
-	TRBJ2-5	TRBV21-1	ASNLGQGGFGTQY
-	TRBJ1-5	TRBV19	ASRDRGHQPQH
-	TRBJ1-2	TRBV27	ASSFDGGWYGYT
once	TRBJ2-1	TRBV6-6	ASSPAGTGLYNEQF
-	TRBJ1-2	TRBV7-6	ASSARRDYGYT
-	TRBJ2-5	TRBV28	ASSLIAGAQY
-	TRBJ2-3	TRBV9	ASSVVAGRTDTQY
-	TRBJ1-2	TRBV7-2	ASSLVWGQDLLGYGYT
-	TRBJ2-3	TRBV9	ASSVGGSGRGDTQY
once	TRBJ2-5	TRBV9	ASSVGLGFGETQY
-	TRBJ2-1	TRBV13	VSSSGLAGGSYNEQF
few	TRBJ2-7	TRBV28	ASLSTRLAMN
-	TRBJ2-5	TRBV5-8	ASSLLYTGAGEETQY
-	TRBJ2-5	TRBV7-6	ASGGGVWRETQY
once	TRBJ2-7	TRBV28	ASMGGPRYEQY
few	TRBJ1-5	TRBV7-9	ASSSGTGGNQPQH
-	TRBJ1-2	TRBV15	ATSPSGSLNYGYT
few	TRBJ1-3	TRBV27	ASSFRGPGNTIY
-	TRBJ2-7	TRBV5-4	ASSPGLAVGLGYEQY
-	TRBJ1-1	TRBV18	ASSPRNTEAF
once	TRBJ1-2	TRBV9	ASSVRQDSNYGYT
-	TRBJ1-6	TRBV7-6	ASSLGGGANGSPLH
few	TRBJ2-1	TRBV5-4	ASNLYGGNEQF
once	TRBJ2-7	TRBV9	ASSVGGQGQGQY
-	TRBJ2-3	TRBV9	ASSVRGPRTDTQY
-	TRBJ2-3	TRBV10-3	AISTSGEGTDTQY
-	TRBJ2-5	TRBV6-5	ASSFLTSKETQY